Included here is one T cell receptor beta chain sequence, with context. Its antigen is unidentified. V lost 5 bases and J lost 9, with 8 bases in between. CDR1 and CDR2 from the germline V gene are SGHVS and FQNEAQ. CDR3 length equals 11 residues. This specimen belongs to a study of T cell responses to AZD1222 COVID-19 vaccine. The study's findings and limits: Every sample of the repertoires postdated the peak T cell response. Reportedly, nearly half of unique spike TCRs recognized epitopes outside B.1.351/B.1.1.7 mutations. It should be noted that donors were predominantly white British and more often female, and clonal diversity was possibly underestimated.

The data were produced by immunoSEQ multiplex PCR, yet TCRdb's version contains in-frame clones alone and is incomplete. Found here are under 95,000 clones, around 86% of them singletons; the top ten hold over 2%. The sequences come from peripheral blood, collected on day 0 of AZD1222 vaccination. The receptor was isolated from an adult in good health. This chain connects TRBV7-8 to TRBJ2-1; D is undetermined. The CDR3 loop is CASSPLREQFF. In DNA form, the CDR3 reads TGTGCCAGCAGCCCCTTGCGTGAGCAGTTCTTC.